This T cell receptor beta chain was captured in a study of vaccination effects on CD4 cells after COVID-19. Turning to the study itself: Early samples were taken at day +14, late at days +241, +227, +161. Following the second dose by a median of 72 days, the post-vaccine samples were obtained.

On this clone: Its antigen remains unknown.

This table comes from immunoSEQ multiplex PCR, and its TCRdb copy is limited to in-frame clones, with some not included. In the table there are approximately 15,000 clones, 76% of which are singletons. Study-wide results and caveats: Convalescent post-vaccine spike-reactive clones were mostly newly vaccine-induced.

Antigen-specific CD4+ T cells were expanded with viral peptide pools in the ViraFEST assay before sequencing. Upon completion of more than 9 days in culture, CD4+ T cells were isolated. The person's infection with SARS-CoV-2, confirmed by PCR, took place between March and December 2020. All participants had two doses of either the BNT162b2 or mRNA-1273 vaccine. Germline assignment: CDR1 SGHAT and CDR2 FQNNGV. The trim removed 1 base at V and 2 bases at J, leaving 3 bases unmatched. The CDR3 loop spans 16 amino acids. The sequence came from a human donor who had a prior SARS-CoV-2 infection. Sequencing used CD4+ T cells from PBMCs cultured with HCoV-NL63 spike peptides, obtained after COVID-19 vaccination. The rearrangement links TRBV11-2 to TRBJ2-4, with 9 bases aligning to TRBD1. CDR3 residues: CASSLGTGVTKNIQYF. The CDR3 nucleotides are TGTGCCAGCAGCTTAGGGACAGGGGTGACCAAAAACATTCAGTACTTC.